This TCR beta chain was sequenced for a study of blood T cell repertoires in COVID-19. Study information: Specimens from acute and convalescent COVID-19 originated in the United States, Italy and Spain.

Germline-derived CDR1 and CDR2 are MDHEN and SYDVKM. Trimming removed 6 bases at V and 7 bases at J, with 15 bases between. This CDR3 has 13 residues. Per the original data handling: Amplification of reference gene primers was used by the study to estimate nucleated cell counts. Measured with immunoSEQ multiplex PCR; TCRdb has only the in-frame clones, and not every one. V and J calls and clone size come straight from that table; D and trimming were deduced from the DNA. This table has fewer than 300,000 clones, around 85% appearing once. Individuals drawn from approximately 26 US areas were roughly 18 to 89 years old. Each recovered donor of Cohort 3 presented with two negative PCRs, clearance, or symptom resolution.

The receptor comes from a woman under 40 who had recovered from COVID-19. Sequencing input: PBMCs or T cells enriched from blood (not recorded which). The J gene is TRBJ1-2, the V gene TRBV28; possible D gene TRBD1, 5 bases. DNA of the CDR3: TGTGCCAGCAGCCCCCCCCTGACAGTTGGCTACACCTTC. It translates to CASSPPLTVGYTF.